Listed below are T cell receptor beta chains from one sample, sequenced in a study of T cells in Graves' hyperthyroidism and ophthalmopathy. TCRdb fed the multiplex PCR reads into MiXCR, producing one record per CDR3 protein. Found here are around 520,000 distinct CDR3 sequences, 12% to 15% of them singletons; the top ten hold 14%. Sequenced input: blood. These receptors were obtained from a woman in her thirties or forties with Graves' hyperthyroidism. Each CDR3 is given with its conserved first and last residue. A D gene is named only where the DNA matches it firmly. The size entry is marked missing in some rows and otherwise reads once, few, many or a size class.

abundance	d_gene	j_gene	v_gene	CDR3nt	CDR3aa
many	.	TRBJ2-6	TRBV30	TGTGCCTGGAGGCTAGAGGGTCAGGGGGCCAACGTCCTGACTTTC	CAWRLEGQGANVLTF
many	TRBD1	TRBJ1-2	TRBV12-3/TRBV12-4	TGTGCCAGCAGTATGGGACAGACCTATGGCTACACCTTC	CASSMGQTYGYTF
many	.	TRBJ1-2	TRBV20-1	TGCAGTGCTAGAGTCGGGGCCACCGGGGGCTACACCTTC	CSARVGATGGYTF
.	.	TRBJ1-3	TRBV20-1	TGCAGTGCTAGAGATCCCCGGGCCCGAAACACCATATATTTT	CSARDPRARNTIYF
many	.	TRBJ2-1	TRBV29-1	TGCAGCGTTGGGGGGGTATCGAGCTCCTACAATGAGCAGTTCTTC	CSVGGVSSSYNEQFF
few	TRBD1	TRBJ1-1	TRBV20-1	TGCAGTGCTAAAGTGACAGGGTCCGGTGAAGCTTTCTTT	CSAKVTGSGEAFF
many	TRBD2	TRBJ2-1	TRBV11-2	TGTGCCAGCAGCAACGGACTAGCCGACAATGAGCAGTTCTTC	CASSNGLADNEQFF
many	.	TRBJ1-3	TRBV29-1	TGCAGCGTTGAAAGGGGCTCTGGAAACACCATATATTTT	CSVERGSGNTIYF
many	.	TRBJ1-6	TRBV2	TGTGCCAGCAGTGATGGGGTTAATTCACCCCTCCACTTT	CASSDGVNSPLHF
.	.	TRBJ2-1	TRBV6-1	TGTGCCAGTACGTCTTACAGTGAGCAGTTCTTC	CASTSYSEQFF
once	.	TRBJ1-1	TRBV19	TGTGCCACCACACAGGGAAACACTGAAGCTTTCTTT	CATTQGNTEAFF
few	.	TRBJ1-3	TRBV6-1	TGTGCCAGCAGAAGGACAGTGGGAAACACCATATATTTT	CASRRTVGNTIYF
many	.	TRBJ2-3	TRBV10-3	TGTGCCATCAGTGAGTCAAAGGGACGCCAGACTAGACGGGGGACGACAGATACGCAGTATTTT	CAISESKGRQTRRGTTDTQYF
few	TRBD2	TRBJ2-2	TRBV20-1	TGCAGTGCTACCCAAAACGAACTAGCGGTTACCGGGGAGCTGTTTTTT	CSATQNELAVTGELFF
many	.	TRBJ2-1	TRBV7-2	TGTGCCAGCAGCTTATTTCCGAGGGACGGGAGAAATGAGCAGTTCTTC	CASSLFPRDGRNEQFF
.	TRBD1	TRBJ2-1	TRBV10-3	TGTGCCACCGGGACAGGGAATGAGCAGTTCTTC	CATGTGNEQFF
many	TRBD1	TRBJ1-5	TRBV5-6	TGTGCCAGCAGCACCACAGGGGTTAGAGGCAATCAGCCCCAGCATTTT	CASSTTGVRGNQPQHF
.	.	TRBJ2-1	TRBV7-3	TGTGCCAGCAGCCTACCGCCGGCGGGTGAGCAGTTCTTC	CASSLPPAGEQFF
.	TRBD2	TRBJ2-3	TRBV5-1	TGCGCCAGCACTACGACTAGCGGGGGTACGCAGTATTTT	CASTTTSGGTQYF
many	TRBD1	TRBJ1-6	TRBV20-1	TGCAGTGCTTCCCTGGACAGGGGGCCCAATTCACCCCTCCACTTT	CSASLDRGPNSPLHF
many	TRBD2	TRBJ2-1	TRBV20-1	TGCAGTGCTAGAGAGTGGGAGGGCCTAAGCTCACAGAATGAGCAGTTCTTC	CSAREWEGLSSQNEQFF
many	TRBD1	TRBJ2-1	TRBV28	TGTGCCAGCAGTTTAGAGACAGGGGTCCATGAGCAGTTCTTC	CASSLETGVHEQFF